This TCR beta chain was captured in a study of CD8 T cells in Susac syndrome. cDNA came from approximately 0.5 to 1 ug RNA primed by random hexamers. TCRdb re-called the immunoSEQ multiplex PCR reads with MiXCR, one entry per CDR3 protein. Here the sample spans 150,000 to 200,000 distinct CDR3 sequences, around 95% being singletons. Input material: CD4+ T cells from PBMCs. This clonotype originated in a human donor in good health.

In nucleotides, the CDR3 is TGCGCCAGCAGCCAACAAGCCCTCAGCGGTGAGCAGTTCTTC. This sequence encodes CASSQQALSGEQFF. The V gene is TRBV4-3, the J gene TRBJ2-1, with D tentatively TRBD2 (5 bases). V was trimmed by 2 bases and J by 9 bases, leaving 14 bases between them. Germline-derived CDR1 and CDR2 are LGHNA and YSLEER. The CDR3 loop spans 14 amino acids.